Listed below are T cell receptor beta chains from one sample, sequenced in a study of cytomegalovirus exposure and HLA in healthy donors. Sequencing was performed with immunoSEQ multiplex PCR; in TCRdb, only in-frame clones are kept and a portion is missing. The data contain under 95,000 clones, roughly 73% of them seen just once; the ten biggest clones take up 2% to 2.5%. Source material: PBMCs. These receptor sequences come from a man aged 35-49 years in good health and CMV-seronegative. The CDR3 runs from the conserved cysteine through the conserved F or W. A D gene is named only where the DNA matches it firmly. The size of a clone is reported for some rows only, either as once, few or many, or as a class for expanded clones.

j_gene | d_gene | v_gene | abundance | CDR3nt | CDR3aa
TRBJ1-1 | NA | TRBV5-1 | NA | TGCGCCAGCAGCTTGACGGGGGACACTGAAGCTTTCTTT | CASSLTGDTEAFF
TRBJ2-7 | TRBD1 | TRBV25-1 | NA | TGTGCCAGCAGTGGGTACCAGGGGGACCGCTACGAGCAGTACTTC | CASSGYQGDRYEQYF
TRBJ2-7 | TRBD2 | TRBV19 | many | TGTGCCAGTACGACTAGCATCAGCTCCTACGAGCAGTACTTC | CASTTSISSYEQYF
TRBJ1-4 | NA | TRBV4-1 | NA | TGCGCCAGCAGCCAAGGGGGGGACTGGAATGAAAAACTGTTTTTT | CASSQGGDWNEKLFF
TRBJ1-2 | TRBD1 | TRBV6-8 | NA | TGTGCCAGCAGTTACCTGGTGACAGGGGACCGCTCCTGCGGCTACACCTTC | CASSYLVTGDRSCGYTF
TRBJ1-6 | TRBD1 | TRBV2 | NA | TGTGCCACCAGGGAGACAGGGTCCTCACCCCTCCACTTT | CATRETGSSPLHF
TRBJ2-7 | TRBD1 | TRBV7-2 | few | TGTGCCAGCAGCTTAGGCCCGCAGGGGGCCCACGAGCAGTACTTC | CASSLGPQGAHEQYF
TRBJ2-1 | NA | TRBV5-1 | once | TGCGCCAGCAGCTTAGGGGGACCCTACAATGAGCAGTTCTTC | CASSLGGPYNEQFF
TRBJ1-4 | NA | TRBV6-1 | NA | TGTGCCAGCAGTGAATATGAGGGATCCCTGTTTTTT | CASSEYEGSLFF
TRBJ2-1 | TRBD2 | TRBV2 | few | TGTGCCAGCATCCTTCCCGGGACTAGCCAGAATGAGCAGTTCTTC | CASILPGTSQNEQFF
TRBJ1-5 | TRBD1 | TRBV19 | NA | TGTGCCAGTACCATGACAGGGAACAGCAATCAGCCCCAGCATTTT | CASTMTGNSNQPQHF
TRBJ2-7 | NA | TRBV7-9 | NA | TGTGCCAGCAGCTTAGAGGAGGGTGAGCAGTACTTC | CASSLEEGEQYF
TRBJ2-3 | NA | TRBV7-6 | NA | TGTGCCAGCAGCCCTGCGGTCTCGACCACAGATACGCAGTATTTT | CASSPAVSTTDTQYF
TRBJ1-2 | NA | TRBV5-1 | NA | TGCGCCAGCAGCTTGGACAGCTACTATGGCTACACCTTC | CASSLDSYYGYTF
TRBJ1-2 | TRBD1 | TRBV27 | NA | TGTGCCAGCAGAACCGGGACAGACTATGGCTACACCTTC | CASRTGTDYGYTF
TRBJ1-2 | NA | TRBV15 | NA | TGTGCCACCAGCCGGGACACCTATGGCTACACCTTC | CATSRDTYGYTF
TRBJ2-1 | NA | TRBV5-1 | NA | TGCGCCAGCAGCCCAGGAAACTCCTACAATGAGCAGTTCTTC | CASSPGNSYNEQFF
TRBJ2-4 | TRBD1 | TRBV19 | NA | TGTGCCAGTAGTATAACGTTCTATAAGGTGACAGGGATGGCCAAAAACATTCAGTACTTC | CASSITFYKVTGMAKNIQYF
TRBJ2-7 | TRBD1 | TRBV6-5 | NA | TGTGCCAGCAGTCGAGACAGGGACGACACCTACGAGCAGTACTTC | CASSRDRDDTYEQYF
TRBJ1-1 | NA | TRBV29-1 | NA | TGCAGCGTTGAAGAGGTTATTGCTTCGGGGGCTTTCTTT | CSVEEVIASGAFF
TRBJ2-5 | NA | TRBV2 | NA | TGTGCCAGCAGTGATTCCCTAGCAGTCGGGGAGACCCAGTACTTC | CASSDSLAVGETQYF
TRBJ2-1 | NA | TRBV29-1 | NA | TGCAGCGTCGCCCGACAGGGACTTTTGAATGAGCAGTTCTTC | CSVARQGLLNEQFF
TRBJ2-7 | TRBD1 | TRBV10-3 | NA | TGTGCCATCAGTGATGGGACAGGCTACGAGCAGTACTTC | CAISDGTGYEQYF
TRBJ2-1 | NA | TRBV29-1 | NA | TGCAGCGTCGCCTCCCCCGTCGGTGAGCAGTTCTTC | CSVASPVGEQFF
TRBJ2-7 | NA | TRBV27 | NA | TGTGCCAGCAGTTTCGATAGAGGGCCGTCCTACGAGCAGTACTTC | CASSFDRGPSYEQYF
TRBJ2-1 | NA | TRBV5-6 | NA | TGTGCCAGCAGCTCAGTGACAGGAAAGTTTGAGCAGTTCTTC | CASSSVTGKFEQFF
TRBJ2-6 | NA | TRBV9 | NA | TGTGCCAGCAGCGTAGGAGGGGGTGGGGCCAACGTCCTGACTTTC | CASSVGGGGANVLTF
TRBJ1-6 | TRBD1 | TRBV10-3 | NA | TGTGCCATCAGGTGGACAGGGGATTCACCCCTCCACTTT | CAIRWTGDSPLHF
TRBJ1-5 | NA | TRBV10-3 | NA | TGTGCCATCGGGGGGGATAGCAATCAGCCCCAGCATTTT | CAIGGDSNQPQHF
TRBJ1-5 | NA | TRBV27 | NA | TGTGCCAGCAGTCCCTCCTGGGGGGGATACGAGAATCAGCCCCAGCATTTT | CASSPSWGGYENQPQHF
TRBJ2-7 | NA | TRBV10-2 | few | TGCGCCAGCAGTGGGACAGTCTACGAGCAGTACTTC | CASSGTVYEQYF
TRBJ2-4 | TRBD2 | TRBV2 | NA | TGTGCCAGCAGTTACCTTAGCGGGGGAGGAGGAAACATTCAGTACTTC | CASSYLSGGGGNIQYF
TRBJ1-5 | NA | TRBV27 | NA | TGTGCCAGCAGTTTTTTCTGGAGTCAGCCCCAGCATTTT | CASSFFWSQPQHF
TRBJ1-2 | NA | TRBV28 | once | TGTGCCAGCAGTGGAACCGGAGGAACAGTTGGCTACACCTTC | CASSGTGGTVGYTF
TRBJ1-3 | NA | TRBV7-6 | NA | TGTGCCAGCAGCCCCATGGCAGGCTCTGGAAACACCATATATTTT | CASSPMAGSGNTIYF
TRBJ1-1 | NA | TRBV11-2 | NA | TGTGCCAGCAGCCCAACCGGGAGGGGTGAAGCTTTCTTT | CASSPTGRGEAFF
TRBJ2-2 | NA | TRBV11-3 | once | TGTGCCAGCATTAGACAGGACGGATACACCGGGGAGCTGTTTTTT | CASIRQDGYTGELFF
TRBJ2-2 | NA | TRBV9 | NA | TGTGCCAGCAGCCCCCACTGGACCGGGGAGCTGTTTTTT | CASSPHWTGELFF
TRBJ2-1 | NA | TRBV9 | NA | NA | CASSVGAGATFF
TRBJ1-5 | TRBD1 | TRBV30 | NA | TGTGCCTGGGGGACAGGGGTCAGACAGCCCCAGCATTTT | CAWGTGVRQPQHF